A selection of T cell receptor beta chains follows, all from one sample in a study of blood T cell repertoires in COVID-19. The table came from immunoSEQ multiplex PCR; TCRdb's copy has only in-frame clones and leaves some out. The sample holds hundreds of thousands of clones; roughly 90% are singletons and the top ten take about 7%. The sample comprised peripheral blood. The receptors stem from a man aged 60 to 69 who had recovered from COVID-19. CDR3s include the opening cysteine and the closing phenylalanine or tryptophan. The D gene is left open where the match is weak. Only part of the rows carry a size: once, few, many, or a class if the clone is expanded.

TRBJ1-1 | . | TRBV5-4 | . | CASSPDRALEAFF | TGTGCCAGCAGCCCGGACAGAGCACTTGAAGCTTTCTTT
TRBJ1-3 | . | TRBV7-2 | once | CASSVESRRGNTIYF | TGTGCCAGCAGCGTCGAATCCAGGAGGGGAAACACCATATATTTT
TRBJ2-7 | TRBD2 | TRBV5-1 | . | CASREAAGGPMGEQYF | TGCGCCAGCAGAGAGGCAGCGGGGGGGCCTATGGGTGAGCAGTACTTC
TRBJ1-2 | . | TRBV30 | . | CAWSPAGTSNYDYTF | TGTGCCTGGTCTCCTGCCGGGACATCGAACTATGACTACACCTTC
TRBJ1-6 | . | TRBV6-2/TRBV6-3 | . | CASSYMSRAVNSPLHF | TGTGCCAGCAGTTATATGTCCAGGGCAGTCAATTCACCCCTCCACTTT
TRBJ2-6 | . | TRBV5-4 | . | CASSPYSGANVLTF | TGTGCCAGCAGCCCCTACTCTGGGGCCAACGTCCTGACTTTC
TRBJ2-5 | TRBD1 | TRBV19 | . | CASTLSGTGDQETQYF | TGTGCCAGTACCTTATCGGGGACAGGGGACCAAGAGACCCAGTACTTC
TRBJ2-5 | TRBD1 | TRBV5-1 | . | CASSLGTGVWETQYF | TGCGCCAGCAGCTTGGGAACAGGGGTATGGGAGACCCAGTACTTC
TRBJ1-1 | TRBD1 | TRBV5-1 | . | CASRYRGPNTEAFF | TGCGCCAGCAGATACAGGGGACCGAACACTGAAGCTTTCTTT
TRBJ2-7 | TRBD2 | TRBV10-3 | many | CAISEQGGGAYEQYF | TGTGCCATCAGTGAGCAAGGCGGGGGGGCCTACGAGCAGTACTTC
TRBJ1-2 | . | TRBV24-1 | . | CATSEPGIYGYTF | TGTGCCACCAGTGAACCCGGGATCTATGGCTACACCTTC
TRBJ2-2 | . | TRBV2 | . | CASMNGLTTGELFF | TGTGCCAGCATGAACGGACTCACCACCGGGGAGCTGTTTTTT
TRBJ2-7 | . | TRBV2 | . | CASRVGRLEKSRQYF | TGTGCCAGCAGGGTCGGTAGGCTAGAAAAAAGCCGGCAGTACTTC
TRBJ1-6 | . | TRBV29-1 | . | CSVLPGQGSPLHF | TGCAGCGTACTGCCGGGACAAGGGTCACCCCTCCACTTT
TRBJ2-7 | . | TRBV12-3/TRBV12-4 | . | CASSLQYEQYF | TGTGCCAGCAGTTTACAATACGAGCAGTACTTC
TRBJ2-7 | TRBD1 | TRBV14 | once | CASSQDRGNPYEQYF | TGTGCCAGCAGCCAGGACAGGGGTAACCCTTACGAGCAGTACTTC
TRBJ2-1 | . | TRBV6-2/TRBV6-3 | . | CASSSRQKAYNEQFF | TGTGCCAGCAGTTCCCGACAGAAGGCCTACAATGAGCAGTTCTTC
TRBJ2-7 | TRBD2 | TRBV20-1 | . | CSASRLAGNYEQYF | TGCAGTGCAAGTAGACTAGCGGGAAACTACGAGCAGTACTTC
TRBJ2-5 | . | TRBV11-2 | . | CASSLRETQYF | TGTGCCAGCAGCCTCAGAGAGACCCAGTACTTC
TRBJ2-7 | . | TRBV20-1 | . | CSASGEGTWAYEQYF | TGCAGTGCTAGTGGCGAGGGGACTTGGGCCTACGAGCAGTACTTC
TRBJ1-5 | . | TRBV11-2 | few | CASSLSPDQPQHF | TGTGCCAGCAGCTTATCCCCAGATCAGCCCCAGCATTTT
TRBJ1-6 | . | TRBV3-1/TRBV3-2 | . | CASTRSSYNSPLHF | TGTGCCAGCACGAGAAGCTCCTATAATTCACCCCTCCACTTT